This is a list of T cell receptor beta chains from one sample in a study of human T cells and chemical hapten exposure. TCRdb reprocessed the RACE reads with MiXCR, giving one entry per CDR3 protein. The top ten hold 2.5% to 3% of the sample, which has about 380,000 distinct CDR3 sequences, 5% to 6.5% seen once. The sequences come from whole blood, collected in connection with sensitization to the hapten diphenylcyclopropenone (DPC). These receptors were taken from a woman aged 45 to 65 with alopecia areata. Some clones in this sample may be carry-over from other donors' samples. CDR3s include the opening cysteine and the closing phenylalanine or tryptophan. D genes are given only for firm matches. Rows may omit the clone size; those that give it use once, few, many or a size class.

clone size	D gene	V gene	J gene	CDR3 protein	CDR3 DNA
many	NA	TRBV12-3/TRBV12-4	TRBJ1-1	CAIGQSAFF	TGTGCCATCGGACAGTCGGCTTTCTTT
many	NA	TRBV5-1	TRBJ2-3	CACLEEGLTDTQYF	TGCGCCTGCTTAGAAGAGGGCCTCACAGATACGCAGTATTTT
few	NA	TRBV18	TRBJ2-3	CASSPEGGTDTQYF	TGTGCCAGCTCACCAGAAGGGGGCACAGATACGCAGTATTTT
few	NA	TRBV29-1	TRBJ1-4	CSVFVSEKLFF	TGCAGCGTCTTCGTAAGTGAAAAACTGTTTTTT
many	NA	TRBV29-1	TRBJ2-7	CSVGVIGTEQYF	TGCAGCGTTGGAGTTATAGGGACGGAGCAGTACTTC
few	NA	TRBV10-2	TRBJ1-5	CASSGTSNQPQHF	TGCGCCAGCAGCGGGACAAGCAATCAGCCCCAGCATTTT
many	NA	TRBV27	TRBJ2-7	CASGRDPSYEQYF	TGTGCCAGCGGCCGGGACCCTTCCTACGAGCAGTACTTC
NA	NA	TRBV7-9	TRBJ2-3	CASSSNTGLDTQYF	TGTGCCAGCAGCTCCAACACAGGGTTAGATACGCAGTATTTT
many	NA	TRBV6-1	TRBJ1-2	CASTRTSNADYTF	TGTGCCAGCACCCGGACCAGTAATGCAGACTACACCTTC
many	NA	TRBV10-3	TRBJ1-6	CAISESSNSPLHF	TGTGCCATCAGTGAGTCATCCAATTCACCCCTCCACTTT
many	NA	TRBV3-1	TRBJ2-1	CASSQTDSPVHEQFF	TGTGCCAGCAGCCAAACTGACTCGCCGGTCCATGAGCAGTTCTTC
NA	NA	TRBV14	TRBJ2-3	CASSPLAGSSTDTQYF	TGTGCCAGCAGCCCATTGGCCGGCTCAAGCACAGATACGCAGTATTTT
many	NA	TRBV29-1	TRBJ1-1	CSAGGPEAFF	TGCAGCGCGGGGGGCCCTGAAGCTTTCTTT
many	NA	TRBV18	TRBJ1-2	CASSPRTAGADYGYTF	TGTGCCAGCTCACCAAGGACAGCCGGAGCCGACTATGGCTACACCTTC
NA	TRBD2	TRBV3-1	TRBJ2-1	CASSSGTSGGGEQFF	TGTGCCAGCAGCTCCGGGACTAGCGGGGGGGGTGAGCAGTTCTTC
few	TRBD1	TRBV28	TRBJ1-2	CASRMTGPVYGYTF	TGTGCCAGCAGGATGACAGGGCCCGTCTATGGCTACACCTTC
many	TRBD2	TRBV3-1	TRBJ2-1	CASSQLPTSLYHEQFF	TGTGCCAGCAGCCAACTCCCGACTAGCTTGTACCATGAGCAGTTCTTC
NA	NA	TRBV6-2/TRBV6-3	TRBJ2-7	CASSYVGPGEQYF	TGTGCCAGCAGTTACGTTGGGCCCGGCGAGCAGTACTTC
few	NA	TRBV18	TRBJ1-6	CASSPGQRNSPLHF	TGTGCCAGCTCACCGGGCCAGCGGAATTCACCCCTCCACTTT
NA	NA	TRBV28	TRBJ2-7	CASSLLGEEQYF	TGTGCCAGCAGTCTGCTGGGTGAAGAGCAGTACTTC
few	NA	TRBV6-1	TRBJ1-5	CASSELQFNQPQHF	TGTGCCAGCAGTGAATTACAGTTCAATCAGCCCCAGCATTTT
NA	NA	TRBV6-2/TRBV6-3	TRBJ1-2	CARIIQRVKNYGYTF	TGTGCCAGAATTATCCAAAGGGTGAAGAACTATGGCTACACCTTC
few	NA	TRBV12-3/TRBV12-4	TRBJ2-7	CASSWNEAYEQYF	TGTGCCAGCAGTTGGAACGAAGCCTACGAGCAGTACTTC
many	NA	TRBV5-1	TRBJ1-2	CASSPRQVDGYTF	TGCGCCAGCAGCCCGAGACAGGTGGATGGCTACACCTTC
few	TRBD2	TRBV10-1	TRBJ2-1	CASSEASGLENEQFF	TGCGCCAGCAGTGAGGCTAGCGGGCTAGAAAATGAGCAGTTCTTC
few	TRBD1	TRBV5-4	TRBJ1-2	CASSPPRGRSPNYGYTF	TGTGCCAGCAGCCCTCCGAGGGGGCGATCCCCTAACTATGGCTACACCTTC
many	NA	TRBV9	TRBJ1-6	CASSPAPHNSPLHF	TGTGCCAGCAGCCCCGCACCCCATAATTCACCCCTCCACTTT
many	NA	TRBV28	TRBJ2-6	CASSSHTGANVLTF	TGTGCCAGCAGTTCCCATACTGGGGCCAACGTCCTGACTTTC
many	TRBD2	TRBV4-3	TRBJ2-5	CASSQAVGTSGSRETQYF	TGCGCCAGCAGCCAAGCTGTCGGGACTAGCGGGAGTAGGGAGACCCAGTACTTC
many	NA	TRBV7-3	TRBJ2-1	CASSSIGKGLSHNEQFF	TGTGCCAGCAGCTCAATCGGCAAGGGACTTTCGCACAATGAGCAGTTCTTC
few	NA	TRBV11-2	TRBJ2-3	CASSLEDPAYWTQYF	TGTGCCAGCAGCTTGGAGGACCCCGCCTATTGGACGCAGTATTTT
few	NA	TRBV27	TRBJ2-3	CASSLVSVTDTQYF	TGTGCCAGCAGCTTGGTTTCAGTAACAGATACGCAGTATTTT
few	NA	TRBV7-9	TRBJ2-3	CASSLVTGVDKDTQYF	TGTGCCAGCAGCTTAGTGACGGGAGTTGACAAGGATACGCAGTATTTT
NA	NA	TRBV6-6	TRBJ2-1	CASSYGRSRDEQFF	TGTGCCAGCAGTTATGGGCGGTCGAGGGATGAGCAGTTCTTC
NA	NA	TRBV7-2	TRBJ2-1	CASTPSEGRSYNEQFF	TGTGCCAGCACCCCCAGCGAGGGGCGCTCCTACAATGAGCAGTTCTTC
many	NA	TRBV12-3/TRBV12-4	TRBJ1-1	CASTSLGKGTEAFF	TGTGCCAGCACATCCCTGGGTAAGGGGACTGAAGCTTTCTTT
NA	TRBD1	TRBV7-2	TRBJ2-4	CATCLTGKDDIQYF	TGTGCCACCTGTTTGACAGGGAAAGATGACATTCAGTACTTC
NA	NA	TRBV4-3	TRBJ1-3	CASSRTGFSGNTIYF	TGCGCCAGCAGCCGAACAGGCTTCTCTGGAAACACCATATATTTT
NA	TRBD1	TRBV5-4	TRBJ1-6	CASSSSGRGRESPLHF	TGTGCCAGCAGCTCTTCTGGCAGGGGGAGAGAATCACCCCTCCACTTT
many	NA	TRBV6-6	TRBJ2-6	CASTGSSGANVLTF	TGTGCCAGCACGGGTAGCTCTGGGGCCAACGTCCTGACTTTC
NA	NA	TRBV4-2	TRBJ1-2	CASSPAGDYGYTF	TGTGCCAGCAGTCCAGCTGGAGACTATGGCTACACCTTC
many	NA	TRBV28	TRBJ2-7	CASSFWGAGEQYF	TGTGCCAGCAGTTTCTGGGGGGCCGGCGAGCAGTACTTC
many	NA	TRBV6-6	TRBJ1-2	CASSPSSYYGYTF	TGTGCCAGCAGTCCCAGCAGCTACTATGGCTACACCTTC
NA	NA	TRBV9	TRBJ2-3	CASSVEGGDWSTDTQYF	TGTGCCAGCAGCGTAGAGGGGGGGGACTGGAGCACAGATACGCAGTATTTT